This TCR beta chain derives from a study of T cells in localized non-small cell lung cancer. Study conclusions and caveats: Appearances in adjacent lung were noted for a median approximately 50 of the top 100 tumor clones. Investigators sequenced only a single tumor region, leaving heterogeneity possible.

Of note for this clone: Its antigen is unknown.

TCRdb keeps only in-frame clones here, not all; method: immunoSEQ multiplex PCR. The repertoire holds approximately 41,000 clones, with 90% to 95% as singletons. The receptor was isolated from a woman aged 40-75 years with stage II lung adenocarcinoma. Sequenced material: PBMCs, taken before any cancer treatment.

The CDR3: CASSPSGISSYEQYF. The DNA of the CDR3 is TGTGCCAGCAGCCCTAGCGGGATAAGCTCCTACGAGCAGTACTTC. The J gene is TRBJ2-7, the V gene TRBV6-5; 9 bases map to TRBD2. Unmatched junction bases numbered 6, after V lost 6 bases and J lost 0 bases. The CDR3 loop spans 15 amino acids. Germline loops: CDR1 MNHEY, CDR2 SVGAGI.